The clone carrying this T cell receptor (beta chain) was observed many times. Antigen unknown. Using its own MiXCR run on the 5' RACE reads, TCRdb lists one record per CDR3 protein. The sample has 200,000 or so distinct CDR3 sequences; 15% to 20% are singletons. This specimen comes from a study of CD8 T cells in ankylosing spondylitis. This CDR3 is 13 amino acids long. General study findings and limits: The authors reported significant enrichment of disease-linked clones in matched ankylosing spondylitis synovial fluid. Clones linked to the disease showed a CD8+ phenotype. They occurred at relatively low frequencies in peripheral blood.

The J gene is TRBJ1-2, the V gene TRBV21-1; TRBD1 was called by the table and not checked on the DNA. TRBV21-1 is flagged as a pseudogene. The sample comprised blood, either unsorted or a sorted T cell fraction (not recorded which). This TCR came from a male donor between 10 and 30 years old with ankylosing spondylitis or in good health (not recorded which). The DNA of the CDR3 is TGTGCCAGCTCGGACAGGGGGGACTATGGCTACACCTTC. The encoded protein is CASSDRGDYGYTF.